This is a list of T cell receptor beta chains from one sample in a study of T cell changes during pregnancy in multiple sclerosis. Sequencing used immunoSEQ multiplex PCR; TCRdb keeps in-frame clones, though not all of them. Among more than 30,000 clones listed, more than 85% were seen once. Source: CD8+ T cells from peripheral blood mononuclear cells, taken in the third trimester of pregnancy. The receptors here all came from a female donor with multiple sclerosis, enrolled in a pregnancy study. Each CDR3 is given with its conserved first and last residue. D genes are given only for firm matches. Expanded clones are given a class, and other clones once, few, many or no size at all.

V: TRBV27
J: TRBJ2-7
size: NA
D: NA
CDR3: CATRGGGTYEQYF
DNA: TGTGCCACCCGAGGGGGTGGCACCTACGAGCAGTACTTC

V: TRBV9
J: TRBJ2-1
size: NA
D: NA
CDR3: CASSVLASSYNEQFF
DNA: TGTGCCAGCAGCGTATTGGCTTCCTCCTACAATGAGCAGTTCTTC

V: TRBV5-4
J: TRBJ2-7
size: NA
D: NA
CDR3: CASSLGAEQYF
DNA: TGTGCCAGCAGCTTGGGGGCAGAGCAGTACTTC

V: TRBV19
J: TRBJ1-1
size: once
D: TRBD1
CDR3: CASTLGTGSTEAFF
DNA: TGTGCCAGTACCCTGGGGACAGGGTCCACTGAAGCTTTCTTT

V: TRBV19
J: TRBJ2-7
size: NA
D: NA
CDR3: CASSVTGSSYEQYF
DNA: TGTGCCAGTAGTGTCACAGGGAGCTCCTACGAGCAGTACTTC

V: TRBV19
J: TRBJ2-2
size: NA
D: TRBD2
CDR3: CASSPLAGVSGELFF
DNA: TGTGCCAGTAGCCCACTAGCGGGGGTTTCCGGGGAGCTGTTTTTT

V: TRBV7-8
J: TRBJ2-3
size: once
D: TRBD2
CDR3: CASSFVFAGGPTDTQYF
DNA: TGTGCCAGCAGCTTCGTATTCGCGGGGGGTCCCACAGATACGCAGTATTTT

V: TRBV5-6
J: TRBJ2-2
size: NA
D: NA
CDR3: CASSWGGHGGELFF
DNA: TGTGCCAGCAGCTGGGGGGGGCACGGCGGGGAGCTGTTTTTT

V: TRBV2
J: TRBJ1-4
size: NA
D: NA
CDR3: CASSEFPPSTYEKLFF
DNA: TGTGCCAGCAGTGAGTTTCCACCGAGTACGTATGAAAAACTGTTTTTT

V: TRBV2
J: TRBJ2-1
size: NA
D: NA
CDR3: CASSALVTEQFF
DNA: TGTGCCAGCAGTGCCTTAGTCACTGAGCAGTTCTTC

V: TRBV5-4
J: TRBJ2-2
size: NA
D: NA
CDR3: CASTSEGDTGELFF
DNA: TGTGCCAGCACCTCCGAAGGGGACACCGGGGAGCTGTTTTTT

V: TRBV27
J: TRBJ2-1
size: NA
D: TRBD1
CDR3: CATGTVSYNEQFF
DNA: TGTGCCACCGGGACAGTTTCCTACAATGAGCAGTTCTTC

V: TRBV5-6
J: TRBJ2-5
size: NA
D: TRBD1
CDR3: CASSLLARTGYETQYF
DNA: TGTGCCAGCAGCTTGCTCGCCCGGACAGGGTACGAGACCCAGTACTTC

V: TRBV25-1
J: TRBJ1-2
size: NA
D: NA
CDR3: CASTTGQNGYTF
DNA: TGTGCCAGCACGACAGGTCAGAATGGCTACACCTTC

V: TRBV14
J: TRBJ2-7
size: NA
D: NA
CDR3: CASSQVGAYEQYF
DNA: TGTGCCAGCAGCCAAGTAGGGGCCTACGAGCAGTACTTC

V: TRBV7-9
J: TRBJ2-7
size: NA
D: TRBD2
CDR3: CASSPSGVPYEQYF
DNA: TGTGCCAGCAGCCCTAGCGGGGTCCCCTACGAGCAGTACTTC

V: TRBV7-3
J: TRBJ2-1
size: NA
D: NA
CDR3: CASSLSTGNEQFF
DNA: TGTGCCAGCAGCTTATCAACCGGCAATGAGCAGTTCTTC

V: TRBV11-3
J: TRBJ2-1
size: NA
D: TRBD1
CDR3: CASTSGTGDGGEQFF
DNA: TGTGCCAGCACGTCCGGGACAGGGGATGGGGGTGAGCAGTTCTTC

V: TRBV19
J: TRBJ2-1
size: NA
D: TRBD2
CDR3: CASTDHGLAGESYNEQFF
DNA: TGTGCCAGTACCGACCACGGACTAGCGGGGGAGTCCTACAATGAGCAGTTCTTC

V: TRBV11-2
J: TRBJ1-2
size: NA
D: TRBD1
CDR3: CASSSGQNYGYTF
DNA: TGTGCCAGCAGCTCGGGACAGAACTATGGCTACACCTTC

V: TRBV7-6
J: TRBJ1-5
size: NA
D: TRBD1
CDR3: CASSLALGQGWPQHF
DNA: TGTGCCAGCAGCTTAGCGCTGGGACAGGGATGGCCCCAGCATTTT

V: TRBV7-9
J: TRBJ2-7
size: NA
D: TRBD2
CDR3: CASSPGTRLGEQYF
DNA: TGTGCCAGCAGCCCCGGGACTAGGCTTGGCGAGCAGTACTTC

V: TRBV7-3
J: TRBJ2-1
size: NA
D: TRBD1
CDR3: CASSMTGGAGSEQFF
DNA: TGTGCCAGCAGCATGACAGGGGGCGCTGGAAGTGAGCAGTTCTTC

V: TRBV29-1
J: TRBJ2-5
size: NA
D: NA
CDR3: CSVEGGGPETQYF
DNA: TGCAGCGTTGAAGGCGGGGGCCCAGAGACCCAGTACTTC

V: TRBV6-1
J: TRBJ2-1
size: NA
D: TRBD2
CDR3: CASSGNSGEQFF
DNA: TGTGCCAGCAGTGGTAATAGCGGGGAACAGTTCTTC

V: TRBV27
J: TRBJ2-7
size: NA
D: TRBD1
CDR3: CASSPRQGGQYF
DNA: TGTGCCAGCAGTCCCCGACAGGGCGGGCAGTACTTC

V: TRBV19
J: TRBJ2-2
size: NA
D: TRBD1
CDR3: CASRDRGTGELFF
DNA: TGTGCCAGTCGGGACAGGGGAACCGGGGAGCTGTTTTTT

V: TRBV30
J: TRBJ2-1
size: NA
D: TRBD2
CDR3: CAWSLAGGLDEQFF
DNA: TGTGCCTGGAGCCTAGCGGGGGGTTTAGATGAGCAGTTCTTC

V: TRBV1
J: TRBJ1-5
size: NA
D: NA
CDR3: CTSSSHNPRDRGRHQPQHF
DNA: TGCACCAGCAGCTCTCACAACCCCCGGGACAGGGGGCGCCATCAGCCCCAGCATTTT

V: TRBV27
J: TRBJ2-1
size: NA
D: TRBD1
CDR3: CASSLLPGQGDNEQFF
DNA: TGTGCCAGCAGTTTGTTACCGGGACAGGGGGACAATGAGCAGTTCTTC

V: TRBV7-9
J: TRBJ2-6
size: NA
D: NA
CDR3: CASSLQGLEAGANVLTF
DNA: TGTGCCAGCAGCTTACAGGGTCTGGAAGCTGGGGCCAACGTCCTGACTTTC

V: TRBV19
J: TRBJ1-2
size: NA
D: NA
CDR3: CASKESGANYGYTF
DNA: TGTGCCAGTAAGGAGTCAGGGGCTAACTATGGCTACACCTTC

V: TRBV9
J: TRBJ1-1
size: NA
D: NA
CDR3: CASSVEGGVSVRTEAFF
DNA: TGTGCCAGCAGCGTAGAAGGGGGAGTGAGTGTCAGGACTGAAGCTTTCTTT

V: TRBV9
J: TRBJ1-2
size: NA
D: NA
CDR3: CASSAGLRNGYTF
DNA: TGTGCCAGCAGCGCAGGACTCAGAAATGGCTACACCTTC

V: TRBV4-1
J: TRBJ1-2
size: NA
D: NA
CDR3: CASSQVTRDTYGYTF
DNA: TGCGCCAGCAGCCAAGTCACTCGGGACACCTATGGCTACACCTTC

V: TRBV13
J: TRBJ2-2
size: once
D: TRBD2
CDR3: CASSLGLAPNTGELFF
DNA: TGTGCCAGCAGCTTAGGACTAGCGCCGAACACCGGGGAGCTGTTTTTT

V: TRBV9
J: TRBJ2-1
size: once
D: NA
CDR3: CASSASGTTYNEQFF
DNA: TGTGCCAGCAGCGCTTCCGGGACAACATACAATGAGCAGTTCTTC